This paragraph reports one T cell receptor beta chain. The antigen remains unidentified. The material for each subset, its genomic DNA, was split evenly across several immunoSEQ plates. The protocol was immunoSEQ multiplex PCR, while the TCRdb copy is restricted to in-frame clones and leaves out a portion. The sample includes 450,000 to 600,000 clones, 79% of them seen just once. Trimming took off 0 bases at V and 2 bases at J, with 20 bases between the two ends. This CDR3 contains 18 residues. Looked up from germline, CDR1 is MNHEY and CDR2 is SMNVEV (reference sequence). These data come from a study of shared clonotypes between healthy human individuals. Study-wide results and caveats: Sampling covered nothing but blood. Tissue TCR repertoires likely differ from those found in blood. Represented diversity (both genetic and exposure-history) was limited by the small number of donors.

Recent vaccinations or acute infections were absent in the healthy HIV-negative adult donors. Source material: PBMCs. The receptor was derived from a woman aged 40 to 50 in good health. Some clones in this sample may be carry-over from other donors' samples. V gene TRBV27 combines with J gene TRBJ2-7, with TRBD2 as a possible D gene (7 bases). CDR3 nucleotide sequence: TGTGCCAGCAGTTTATCAGAGGACTCGGGGGCGGGAGCCTACGAGCAGTACTTC. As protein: CASSLSEDSGAGAYEQYF.